This T cell receptor (beta chain) emerged from a study of blood T cell repertoires in COVID-19 (dated by TCRdb to 2018 to 2021). Describing the broader study: Samples from collaborators originated in the United States, Italy and Spain and spanned both the acute and convalescent phases of COVID-19. A de-identified subject ID, COVID-19 status, age in years and sex were almost always included in the sample metadata. HLA class I and class II types, where available, came from metadata supplied by the sample provider rather than from assay-based typing. Subjects who had been exposed to COVID-19, were actively infected with it, or had recovered from it provided the deeply sampled blood TCRbeta repertoires that made up the dataset. The material from the prospective study consisted of cDNA or gDNA derived from T cells, B-cell-depleted T cells, or PBMCs. The samples were drawn from two sources: the first 160 participants of the ongoing ImmuneRACE study, and approximately 1,300 subjects contributed by 6 global collaborators. The repertoires were released in a freely available public database meant as a resource for research on the immune response to SARS-CoV-2.

Participants in the prospective study were enrolled through a virtual design, were aged about 18 to 90 years, and lived in 24 United States geographic areas. In the prospective study, cohorts were assigned on the basis of participant-reported clinical history obtained from a screening survey and a study questionnaire. In the prospective study, whole blood, serum and a nasopharyngeal or oropharyngeal swab were collected from each participant by mobile phlebotomists. Participants in the prospective study had the option to provide additional blood draws and questionnaires over a 2-month period. Blood samples from the prospective study were shipped frozen or at room temperature prior to DNA extraction. CDR1 and CDR2, per the germline V gene, are SGHVS and FNYEAQ. V trim: 3 bases; J trim: 0 bases; unmatched bases: 4. The CDR3 contains 17 residues, cysteine and phenylalanine counted. The DNA shown is the 51-base CDR3, in frame from base 1.

TCRbeta CDR3 regions were amplified from genomic DNA by means of the immunoSEQ Assay, a bias-controlled multiplex PCR. In the original analysis: The number of nucleated cells in each sample was estimated from the amplification of reference gene primers within the assay. To quantify the absolute abundance of each unique TCRbeta CDR3 rearrangement, sequence reads were collapsed and filtered. For each sample, productive Simpson clonality was calculated by taking the square root of Simpson's diversity index across productive rearrangements. TCRdb limited this immuneACCESS table to in-frame rearrangements with V and J called. A share of clones is missing; checked studies link under half to unresolved V genes, and the rest is unexplained. The V and J calls and clone size are taken from that table; D and trimming were inferred from the DNA. In all, the sample holds roughly 250,000 clones, and about 85% of those were seen once. The top ten constitute about 6% of the sample.

This clone has just one count. The specificity of this receptor is unknown. Per-base quality was not reported, and no clone a single base away is much larger than it. On the study overall, not on this receptor specifically: Clinical and demographic metadata were provided uncurated, with the amount varying by source and participant.

Rearrangement joined TRBV7-6 to TRBJ2-2; TRBD2 lines up with 10 middle nucleotides. This receptor was taken from a woman aged 25 to 39 with acute COVID-19. Sequenced input: PBMCs or T cells enriched from blood (not recorded which). The CDR3 region reads CASSFSSGGANTGELFF. The DNA is as follows: TGTGCCAGCAGCTTCTCTAGCGGGGGAGCGAACACCGGGGAGCTGTTTTTT.